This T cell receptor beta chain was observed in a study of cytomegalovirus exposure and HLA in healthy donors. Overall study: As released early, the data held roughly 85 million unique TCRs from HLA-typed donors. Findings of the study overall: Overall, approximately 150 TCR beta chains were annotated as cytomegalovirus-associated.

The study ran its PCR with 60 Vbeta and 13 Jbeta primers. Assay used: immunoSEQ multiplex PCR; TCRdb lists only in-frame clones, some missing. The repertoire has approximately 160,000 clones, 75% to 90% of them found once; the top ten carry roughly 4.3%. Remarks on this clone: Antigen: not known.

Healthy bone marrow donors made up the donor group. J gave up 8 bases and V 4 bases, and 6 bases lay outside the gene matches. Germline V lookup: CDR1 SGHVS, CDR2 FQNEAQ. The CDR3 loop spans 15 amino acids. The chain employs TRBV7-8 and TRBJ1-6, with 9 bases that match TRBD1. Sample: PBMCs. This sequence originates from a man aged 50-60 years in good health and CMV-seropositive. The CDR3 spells CASSSGQGFYSPLHF. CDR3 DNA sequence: TGTGCCAGCAGCTCGGGACAGGGTTTTTATTCACCCCTCCACTTT.